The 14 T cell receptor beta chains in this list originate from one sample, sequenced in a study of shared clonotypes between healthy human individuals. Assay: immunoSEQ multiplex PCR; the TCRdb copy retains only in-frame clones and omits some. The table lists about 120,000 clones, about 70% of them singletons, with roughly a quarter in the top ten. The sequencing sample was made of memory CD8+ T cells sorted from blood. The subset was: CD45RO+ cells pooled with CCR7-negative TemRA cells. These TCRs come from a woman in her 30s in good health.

The CDR3 protein is CASSFRDAGNTIYF. The CDR3 coding sequence is TGTGCCAGCAGTTTCCGGGACGCCGGAAACACCATATATTTT. This chain uses TRBV6-5 with TRBJ1-3; D might be TRBD1 (5 bases). Germline-derived CDR1 and CDR2 are MNHEY and SVGAGI. Trimming removed 4 bases from V and 4 bases from J, with 11 bases in between. The length of the CDR3 is 14 residues.

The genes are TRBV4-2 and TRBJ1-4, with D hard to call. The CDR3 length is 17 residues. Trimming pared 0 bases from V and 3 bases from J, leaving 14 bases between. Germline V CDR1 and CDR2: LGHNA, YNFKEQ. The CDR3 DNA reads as TGTGCCAGCAGCCAAGATCTCCGCGGAACGGCTAATGAAAAACTGTTTTTT. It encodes CASSQDLRGTANEKLFF.

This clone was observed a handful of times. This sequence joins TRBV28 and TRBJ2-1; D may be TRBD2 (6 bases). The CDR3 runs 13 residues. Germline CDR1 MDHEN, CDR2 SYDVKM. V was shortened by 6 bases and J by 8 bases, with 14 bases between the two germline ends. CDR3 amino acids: CASRFGGNHEQFF. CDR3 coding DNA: TGTGCCAGCAGGTTTGGCGGGAATCATGAGCAGTTCTTC.

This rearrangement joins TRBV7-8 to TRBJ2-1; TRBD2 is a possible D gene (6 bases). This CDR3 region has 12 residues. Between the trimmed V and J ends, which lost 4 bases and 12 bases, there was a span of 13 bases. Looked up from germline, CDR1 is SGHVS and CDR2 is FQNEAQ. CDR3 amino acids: CASSSWEATQFF. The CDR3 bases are TGTGCCAGCAGCTCCTGGGAGGCTACGCAGTTCTTC.

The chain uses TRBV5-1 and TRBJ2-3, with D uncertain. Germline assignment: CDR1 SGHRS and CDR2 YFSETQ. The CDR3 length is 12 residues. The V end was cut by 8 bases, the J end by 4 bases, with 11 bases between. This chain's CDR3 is CASSREADTQYF. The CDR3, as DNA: TGCGCCAGTTCTCGTGAAGCAGATACGCAGTATTTT.

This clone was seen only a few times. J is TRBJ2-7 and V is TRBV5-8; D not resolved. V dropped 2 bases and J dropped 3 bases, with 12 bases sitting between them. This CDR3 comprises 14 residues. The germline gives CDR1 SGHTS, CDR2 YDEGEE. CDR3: CASSFMGSVYEQYF. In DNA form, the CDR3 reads TGTGCCAGCAGCTTTATGGGAAGCGTCTACGAGCAGTACTTC. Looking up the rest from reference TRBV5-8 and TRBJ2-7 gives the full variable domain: EAGVTQSPTHLIKTRGQQATLRCSPISGHTSVYWYQQALGLGLQFLLWYDEGEERNRGNFPPRFSGRQFPNYSSELNVNALELEDSALYLCASSFMGSVYEQYFGPGTRLTVT.

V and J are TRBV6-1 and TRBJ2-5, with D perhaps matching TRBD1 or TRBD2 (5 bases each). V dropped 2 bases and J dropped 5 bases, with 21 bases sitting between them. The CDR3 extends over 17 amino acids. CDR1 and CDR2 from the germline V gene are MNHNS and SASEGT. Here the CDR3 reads CASSEYYWGRPGETQYF. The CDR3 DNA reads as TGTGCCAGCAGTGAATACTATTGGGGCAGGCCGGGGGAGACCCAGTACTTC.

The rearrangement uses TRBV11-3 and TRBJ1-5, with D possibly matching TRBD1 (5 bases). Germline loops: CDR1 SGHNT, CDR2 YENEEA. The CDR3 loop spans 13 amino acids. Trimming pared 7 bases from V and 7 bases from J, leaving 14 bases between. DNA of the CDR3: TGTGCCAGCAACTTGGTTGGGGGACAGCCCCAGCATTTT. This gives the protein CASNLVGGQPQHF.

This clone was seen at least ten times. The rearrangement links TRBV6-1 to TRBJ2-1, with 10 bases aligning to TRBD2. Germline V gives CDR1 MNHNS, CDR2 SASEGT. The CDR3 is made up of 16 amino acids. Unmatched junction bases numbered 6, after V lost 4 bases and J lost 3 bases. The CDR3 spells CASSAAGTSVYNEQFF. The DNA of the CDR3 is TGTGCCAGCAGTGCCGCCGGGACTAGCGTCTACAATGAGCAGTTCTTC.

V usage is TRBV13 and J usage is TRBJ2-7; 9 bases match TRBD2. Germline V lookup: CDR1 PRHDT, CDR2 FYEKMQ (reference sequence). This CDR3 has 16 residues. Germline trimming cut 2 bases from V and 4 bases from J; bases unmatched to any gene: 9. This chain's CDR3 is CASSLLGAGGEYEQYF. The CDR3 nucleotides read TGTGCCAGCAGCTTACTCGGAGCGGGAGGAGAGTACGAGCAGTACTTC. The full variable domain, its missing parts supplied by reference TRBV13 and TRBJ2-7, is AAGVIQSPRHLIKEKRETATLKCYPIPRHDTVYWYQQGPGQDPQFLISFYEKMQSDKGSIPDRFSAQQFSDYHSELNMSSLELGDSALYFCASSLLGAGGEYEQYFGPGTRLTVT.

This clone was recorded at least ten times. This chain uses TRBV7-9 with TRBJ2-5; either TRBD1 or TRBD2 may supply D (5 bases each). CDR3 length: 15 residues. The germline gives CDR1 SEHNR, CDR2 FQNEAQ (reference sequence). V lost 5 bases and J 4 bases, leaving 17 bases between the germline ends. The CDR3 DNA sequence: TGTGCCAGCAGCCCAGGGAAGGGAGATGTAGAGACCCAGTACTTC. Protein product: CASSPGKGDVETQYF.

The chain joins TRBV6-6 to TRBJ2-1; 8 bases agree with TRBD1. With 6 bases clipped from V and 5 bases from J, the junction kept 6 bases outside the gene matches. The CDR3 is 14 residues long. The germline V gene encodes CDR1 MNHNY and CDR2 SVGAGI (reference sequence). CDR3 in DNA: TGTGCCAGCAGCGTTCAACAGGGGGACAATGAGCAGTTCTTC. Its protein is CASSVQQGDNEQFF.

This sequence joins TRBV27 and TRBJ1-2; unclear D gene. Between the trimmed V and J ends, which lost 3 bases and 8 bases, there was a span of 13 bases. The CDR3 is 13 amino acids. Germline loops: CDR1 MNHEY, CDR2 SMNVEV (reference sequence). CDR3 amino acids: CASSFGPRVGYTF. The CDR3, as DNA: TGTGCCAGCAGTTTCGGACCACGAGTGGGCTACACCTTC.

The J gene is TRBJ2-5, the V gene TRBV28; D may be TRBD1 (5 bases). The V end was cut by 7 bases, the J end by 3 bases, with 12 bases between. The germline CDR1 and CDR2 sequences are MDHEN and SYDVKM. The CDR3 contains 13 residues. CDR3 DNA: TGTGCCAGCAACATAGGGGCAGAAGAGACCCAGTACTTC. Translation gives CASNIGAEETQYF.